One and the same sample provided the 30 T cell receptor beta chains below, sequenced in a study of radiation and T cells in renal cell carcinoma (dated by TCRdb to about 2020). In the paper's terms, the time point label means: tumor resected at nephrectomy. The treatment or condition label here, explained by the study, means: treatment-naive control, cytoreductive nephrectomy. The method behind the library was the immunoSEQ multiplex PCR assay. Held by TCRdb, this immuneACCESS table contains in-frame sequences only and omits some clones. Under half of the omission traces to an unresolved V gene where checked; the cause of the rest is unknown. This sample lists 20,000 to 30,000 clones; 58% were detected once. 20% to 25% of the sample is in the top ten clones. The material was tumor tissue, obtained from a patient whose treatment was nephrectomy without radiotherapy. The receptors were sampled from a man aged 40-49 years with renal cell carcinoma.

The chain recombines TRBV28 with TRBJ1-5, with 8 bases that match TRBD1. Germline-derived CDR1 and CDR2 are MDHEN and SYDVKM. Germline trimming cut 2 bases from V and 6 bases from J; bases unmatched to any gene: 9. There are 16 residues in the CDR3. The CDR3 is CASSLIGQGRGQPQHF. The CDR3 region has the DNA TGTGCCAGCAGTTTAATCGGACAGGGTCGGGGTCAGCCCCAGCATTTT.

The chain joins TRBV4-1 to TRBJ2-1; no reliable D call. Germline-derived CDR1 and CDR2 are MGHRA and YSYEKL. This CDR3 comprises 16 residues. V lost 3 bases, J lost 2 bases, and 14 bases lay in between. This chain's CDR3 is CASSQELGSTYNEQFF. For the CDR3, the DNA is TGCGCCAGCAGCCAGGAGCTAGGATCAACCTACAATGAGCAGTTCTTC.

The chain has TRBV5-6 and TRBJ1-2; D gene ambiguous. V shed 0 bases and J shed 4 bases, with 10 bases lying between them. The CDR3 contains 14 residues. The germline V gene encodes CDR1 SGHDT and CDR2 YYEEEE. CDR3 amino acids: CASSLAGIFYGYTF. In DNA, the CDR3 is TGTGCCAGCAGCTTGGCCGGCATCTTCTATGGCTACACCTTC.

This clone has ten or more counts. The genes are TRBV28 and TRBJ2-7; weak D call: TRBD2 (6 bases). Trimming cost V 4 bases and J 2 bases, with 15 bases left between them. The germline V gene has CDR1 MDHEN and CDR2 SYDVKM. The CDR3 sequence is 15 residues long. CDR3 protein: CASSSPDAGTYEQYV. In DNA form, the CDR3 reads TGTGCCAGCAGTTCCCCTGACGCGGGAACCTACGAGCAGTACGTC.

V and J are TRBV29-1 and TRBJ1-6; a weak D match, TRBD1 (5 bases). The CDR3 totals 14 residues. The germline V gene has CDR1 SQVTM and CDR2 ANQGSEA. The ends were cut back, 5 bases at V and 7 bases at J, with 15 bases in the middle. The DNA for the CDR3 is TGCAGCGTTAGGCAAGGGGCAAGAAATTCACCCCTCCACTTT. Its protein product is CSVRQGARNSPLHF.

CDR3 in amino acids: CASSSTRNTGELFF. CDR3 DNA: TGTGCCAGCAGCTCAACTAGAAACACCGGGGAGCTGTTTTTT. The chain joins TRBV7-8 to TRBJ2-2, with a tentative D call TRBD2 (5 bases). The CDR3 sequence is 14 residues long. Germline CDR1 reads SGHVS; CDR2 reads FQNEAQ. Trimming pared 4 bases from V and 2 bases from J, leaving 8 bases between.

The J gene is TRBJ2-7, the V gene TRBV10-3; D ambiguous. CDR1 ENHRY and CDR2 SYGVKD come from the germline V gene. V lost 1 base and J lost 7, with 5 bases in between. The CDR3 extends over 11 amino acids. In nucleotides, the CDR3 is TGTGCCATCAGTGAGTTTGCAGAGCAGTACTTC. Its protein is CAISEFAEQYF.

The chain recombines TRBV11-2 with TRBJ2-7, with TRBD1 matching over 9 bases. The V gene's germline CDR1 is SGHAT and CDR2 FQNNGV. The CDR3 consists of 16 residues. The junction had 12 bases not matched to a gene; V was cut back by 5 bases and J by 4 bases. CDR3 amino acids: CASSPPEGQGRYEQYF. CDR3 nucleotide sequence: TGTGCCAGCAGCCCCCCCGAGGGACAGGGAAGGTACGAGCAGTACTTC.

The CDR3 protein is CASSESGRGTEAFF. CDR3 DNA sequence: TGCGCCAGCAGTGAGTCGGGGAGAGGGACTGAAGCTTTCTTT. The chain recombines TRBV10-1 with TRBJ1-1; D is undetermined. The CDR3 has 14 residues. Germline V gene sequence: CDR1 WNHNN, CDR2 SYGVQD (reference sequence). Trimming shortened V by 0 bases and J by 5 bases, and 10 bases separated the two germline ends.

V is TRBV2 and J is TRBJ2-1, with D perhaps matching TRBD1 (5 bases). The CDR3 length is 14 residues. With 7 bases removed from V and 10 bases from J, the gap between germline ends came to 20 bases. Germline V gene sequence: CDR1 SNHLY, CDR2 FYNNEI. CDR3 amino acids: CASKGLTQPGEQFF. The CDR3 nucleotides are TGTGCCAGCAAGGGGTTGACCCAACCAGGGGAGCAGTTCTTC.

The CDR3 nucleotides are TGCAGCGTTGAACCGGCGACAGGGGCCACAGATACGCAGTATTTT. Protein sequence: CSVEPATGATDTQYF. The chain employs TRBV29-1 and TRBJ2-3; 8 nucleotides align to TRBD1. CDR3 length: 15 amino acids. Per germline, CDR1 SQVTM and CDR2 ANQGSEA. V lost 2 bases to trimming and J lost 2 bases; unmatched junction nucleotides: 6.

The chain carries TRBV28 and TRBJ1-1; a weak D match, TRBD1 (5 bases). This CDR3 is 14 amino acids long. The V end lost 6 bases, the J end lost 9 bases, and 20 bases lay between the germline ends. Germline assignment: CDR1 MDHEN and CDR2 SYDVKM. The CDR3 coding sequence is TGTGCCAGCAGAAGTAGGGGCGGCGGGAGGAAAGCTTTCTTT. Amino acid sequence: CASRSRGGGRKAFF.

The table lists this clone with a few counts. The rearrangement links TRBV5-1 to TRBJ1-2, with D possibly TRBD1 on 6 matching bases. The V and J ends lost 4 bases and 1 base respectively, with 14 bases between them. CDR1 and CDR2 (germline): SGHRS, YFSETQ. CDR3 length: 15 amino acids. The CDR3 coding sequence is TGCGCCAGCAGCCCGTCGGGGGCCGGTAACTATGGCTACACCTTC. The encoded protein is CASSPSGAGNYGYTF.

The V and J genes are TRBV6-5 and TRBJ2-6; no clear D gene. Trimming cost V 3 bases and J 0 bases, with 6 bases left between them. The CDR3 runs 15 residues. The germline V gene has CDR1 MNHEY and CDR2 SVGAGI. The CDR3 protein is CASSYVASGANVLTF. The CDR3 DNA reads TGTGCCAGCAGTTATGTGGCCTCTGGGGCCAACGTCCTGACTTTC.

This CDR3 reads CASSYPDRLNQPQHF. For the CDR3, the DNA is TGTGCCAGCAGTTACCCGGACAGACTGAATCAGCCCCAGCATTTT. The chain carries TRBV6-6 and TRBJ1-5, with D tentatively TRBD1 (6 bases). V lost 2 bases and J lost 4, with 12 bases in between. Germline V gene sequence: CDR1 MNHNY, CDR2 SVGAGI (reference sequence). The CDR3 extends over 15 amino acids.

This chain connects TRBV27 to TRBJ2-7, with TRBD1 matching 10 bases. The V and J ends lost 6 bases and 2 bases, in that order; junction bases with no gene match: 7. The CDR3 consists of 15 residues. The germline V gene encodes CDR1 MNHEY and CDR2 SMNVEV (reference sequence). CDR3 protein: CASSRRGTGAYEQYF. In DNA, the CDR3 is TGTGCCAGCAGCCGGCGGGGGACAGGGGCCTACGAGCAGTACTTC.

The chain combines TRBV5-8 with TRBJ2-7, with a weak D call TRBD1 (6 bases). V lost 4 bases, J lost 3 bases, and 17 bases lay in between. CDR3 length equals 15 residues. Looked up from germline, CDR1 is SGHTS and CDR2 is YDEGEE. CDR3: CASSHSPGQNYEQYF. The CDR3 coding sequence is TGTGCCAGCAGCCACTCACCTGGACAGAACTACGAGCAGTACTTC.

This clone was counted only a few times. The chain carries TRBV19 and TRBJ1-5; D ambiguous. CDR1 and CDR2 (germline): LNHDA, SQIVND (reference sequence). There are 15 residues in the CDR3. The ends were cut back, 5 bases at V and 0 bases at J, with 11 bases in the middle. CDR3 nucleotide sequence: TGTGCCAGTAGTGGGTCTGATCATAGCAATCAGCCCCAGCATTTT. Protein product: CASSGSDHSNQPQHF.

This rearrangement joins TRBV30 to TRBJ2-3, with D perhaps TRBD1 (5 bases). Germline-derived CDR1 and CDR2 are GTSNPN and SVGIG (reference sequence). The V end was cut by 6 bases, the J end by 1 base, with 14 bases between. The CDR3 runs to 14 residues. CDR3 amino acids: CACTTGLGTDTQYF. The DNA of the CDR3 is TGTGCCTGCACCACAGGATTGGGCACAGATACGCAGTATTTT.

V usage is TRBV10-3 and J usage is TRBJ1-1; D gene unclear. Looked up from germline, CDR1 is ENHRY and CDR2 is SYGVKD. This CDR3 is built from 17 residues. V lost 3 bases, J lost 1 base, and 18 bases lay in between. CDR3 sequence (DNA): TGTGCCATCAGTGACAAGGGCCGGGGATCGAAGAACACTGAAGCTTTCTTT. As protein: CAISDKGRGSKNTEAFF.

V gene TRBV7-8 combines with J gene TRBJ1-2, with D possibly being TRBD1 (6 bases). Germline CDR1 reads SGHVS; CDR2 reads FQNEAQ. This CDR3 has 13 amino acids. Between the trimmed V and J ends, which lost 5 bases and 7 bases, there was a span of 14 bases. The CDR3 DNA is TGTGCCAGCAGCGCCCTTAACAGGGTTGGCTACACCTTC. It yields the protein CASSALNRVGYTF.

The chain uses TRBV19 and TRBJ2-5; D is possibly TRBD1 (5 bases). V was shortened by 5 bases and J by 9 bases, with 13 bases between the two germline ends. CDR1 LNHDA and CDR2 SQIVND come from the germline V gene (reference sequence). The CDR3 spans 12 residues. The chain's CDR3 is CASSYSLGPQYF. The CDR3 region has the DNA TGTGCCAGTAGTTACAGCCTGGGGCCCCAGTACTTC.

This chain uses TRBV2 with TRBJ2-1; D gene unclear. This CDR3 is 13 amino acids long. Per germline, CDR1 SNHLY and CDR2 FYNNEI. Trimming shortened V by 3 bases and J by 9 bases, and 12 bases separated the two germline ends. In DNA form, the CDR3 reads TGTGCCAGCAGTGAGGAGCTCCGGAGTGAGCAGTTCTTC. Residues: CASSEELRSEQFF. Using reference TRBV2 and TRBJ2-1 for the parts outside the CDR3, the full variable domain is EPEVTQTPSHQVTQMGQEVILRCVPISNHLYFYWYRQILGQKVEFLVSFYNNEISEKSEIFDDQFSVERPDGSNFTLKIRSTKLEDSAMYFCASSEELRSEQFFGPGTRLTVL.

The CDR3 bases are TGCAGCGTTGCGGCGGGACCCGGCGGAGATACGCAGTATTTT. This codes for CSVAAGPGGDTQYF. The V and J genes are TRBV29-1 and TRBJ2-3; tentative D call: TRBD2 (6 bases). The V gene lost 4 bases and the J gene lost 5 bases, with 16 bases spanning the gap. Germline V gene lookup returns CDR1 SQVTM and CDR2 ANQGSEA. This CDR3 is built from 14 residues.

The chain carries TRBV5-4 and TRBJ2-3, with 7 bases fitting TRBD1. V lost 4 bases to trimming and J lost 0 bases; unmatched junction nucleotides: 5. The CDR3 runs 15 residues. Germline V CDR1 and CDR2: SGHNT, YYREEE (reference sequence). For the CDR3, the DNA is TGTGCCAGCAGCGGTTACAGGGGTAGCACAGATACGCAGTATTTT. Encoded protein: CASSGYRGSTDTQYF.

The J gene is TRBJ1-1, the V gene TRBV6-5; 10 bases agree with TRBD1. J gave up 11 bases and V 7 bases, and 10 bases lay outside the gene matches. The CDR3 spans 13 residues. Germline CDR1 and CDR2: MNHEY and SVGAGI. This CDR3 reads CASNRDRGHEAFF. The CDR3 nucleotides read TGTGCCAGCAACCGGGACAGGGGTCATGAGGCTTTCTTT.

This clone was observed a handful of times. For the CDR3, the DNA is TGTGCCAGTAGTATAGGAGGGGGACAGGGTTCTCAGCCCCAGCATTTT. This sequence encodes CASSIGGGQGSQPQHF. This sequence joins TRBV19 and TRBJ1-5; 9 positions match TRBD1. The trim removed 1 base at V and 6 bases at J, leaving 7 bases unmatched. The CDR3 length is 16 residues. CDR1 and CDR2 from the germline V gene are LNHDA and SQIVND (reference sequence).

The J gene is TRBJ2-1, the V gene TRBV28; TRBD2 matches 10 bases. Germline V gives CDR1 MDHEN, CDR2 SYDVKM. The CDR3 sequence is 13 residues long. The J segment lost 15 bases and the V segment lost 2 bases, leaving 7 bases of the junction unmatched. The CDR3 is CASSLNSGRSPFF. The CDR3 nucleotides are TGTGCCAGCAGTTTAAATAGCGGGAGGTCCCCGTTCTTC.

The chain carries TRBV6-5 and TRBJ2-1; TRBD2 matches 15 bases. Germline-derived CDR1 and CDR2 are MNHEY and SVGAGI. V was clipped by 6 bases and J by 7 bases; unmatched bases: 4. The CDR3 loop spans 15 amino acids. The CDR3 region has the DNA TGTGCCAGCAGCGACGGGACTAGCGGGAGGAATGAGCAGTTCTTC. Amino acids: CASSDGTSGRNEQFF.

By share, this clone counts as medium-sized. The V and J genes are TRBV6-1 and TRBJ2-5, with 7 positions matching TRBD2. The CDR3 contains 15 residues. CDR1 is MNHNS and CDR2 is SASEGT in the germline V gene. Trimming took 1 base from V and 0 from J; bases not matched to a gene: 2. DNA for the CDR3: TGTGCCAGCAGTGAAGTTGGGAGGGACCAAGAGACCCAGTACTTC. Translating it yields CASSEVGRDQETQYF.